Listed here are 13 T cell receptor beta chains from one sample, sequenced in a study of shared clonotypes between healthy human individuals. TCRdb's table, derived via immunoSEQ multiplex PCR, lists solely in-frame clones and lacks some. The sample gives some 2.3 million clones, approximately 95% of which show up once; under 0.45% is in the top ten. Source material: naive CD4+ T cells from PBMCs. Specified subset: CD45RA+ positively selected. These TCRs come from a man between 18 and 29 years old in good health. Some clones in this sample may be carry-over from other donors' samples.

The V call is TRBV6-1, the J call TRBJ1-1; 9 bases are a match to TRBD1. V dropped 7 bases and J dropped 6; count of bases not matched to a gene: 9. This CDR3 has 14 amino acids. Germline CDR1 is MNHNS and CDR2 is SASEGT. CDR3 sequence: CASNRPGQGAEAFF. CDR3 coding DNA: TGTGCCAGCAACCGGCCGGGACAGGGCGCTGAAGCTTTCTTT.

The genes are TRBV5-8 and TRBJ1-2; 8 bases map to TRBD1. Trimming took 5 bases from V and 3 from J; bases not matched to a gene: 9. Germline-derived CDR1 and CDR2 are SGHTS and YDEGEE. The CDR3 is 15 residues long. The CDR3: CASRRGQGLDYGYTF. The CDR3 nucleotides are TGTGCCAGCAGGCGCGGACAGGGTCTGGACTATGGCTACACCTTC.

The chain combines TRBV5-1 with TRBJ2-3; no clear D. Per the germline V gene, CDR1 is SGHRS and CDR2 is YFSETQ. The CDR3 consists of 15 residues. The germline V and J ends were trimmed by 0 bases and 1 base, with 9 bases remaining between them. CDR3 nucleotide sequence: TGCGCCAGCAGCTTGGGGTCTTGGGGCACAGATACGCAGTATTTT. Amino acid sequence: CASSLGSWGTDTQYF.

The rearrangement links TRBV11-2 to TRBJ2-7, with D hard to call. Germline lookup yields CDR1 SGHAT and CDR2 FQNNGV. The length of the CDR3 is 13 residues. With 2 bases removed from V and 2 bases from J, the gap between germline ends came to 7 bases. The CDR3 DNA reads TGTGCCAGCAGCTTATCACCAACCTACGAGCAGTACTTC. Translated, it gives CASSLSPTYEQYF. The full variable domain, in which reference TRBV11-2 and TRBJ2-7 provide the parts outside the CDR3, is EAGVAQSPRYKIIEKRQSVAFWCNPISGHATLYWYQQILGQGPKLLIQFQNNGVVDDSQLPKDRFSAERLKGVDSTLKIQPAKLEDSAVYLCASSLSPTYEQYFGPGTRLTVT.

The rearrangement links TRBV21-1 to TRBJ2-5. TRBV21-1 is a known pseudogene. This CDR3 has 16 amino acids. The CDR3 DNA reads TGTGCCAGCAGTCAAAGGAGTCGGGGCCTAGGGGAGACCCAGTACTTC. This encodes CASSQRSRGLGETQYF.

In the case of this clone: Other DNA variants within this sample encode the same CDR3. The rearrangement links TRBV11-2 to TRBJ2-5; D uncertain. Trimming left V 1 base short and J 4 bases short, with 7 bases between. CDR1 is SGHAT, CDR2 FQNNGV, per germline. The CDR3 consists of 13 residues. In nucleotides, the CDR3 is TGTGCCAGCAGCTTAGGGGTGAGAGAGACCCAGTACTTC. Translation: CASSLGVRETQYF.

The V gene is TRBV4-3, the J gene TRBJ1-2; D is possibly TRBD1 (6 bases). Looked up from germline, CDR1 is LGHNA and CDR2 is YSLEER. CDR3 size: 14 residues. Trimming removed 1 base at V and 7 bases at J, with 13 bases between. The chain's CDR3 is CASSQGAQGGGYTF. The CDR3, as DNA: TGCGCCAGCAGCCAAGGGGCACAGGGCGGTGGCTACACCTTC.

CDR3 bases: TGTGCCAGCAGCTTAGATACGGGAGGCCCCTACGAGCAGTACTTC. Protein: CASSLDTGGPYEQYF. V and J are TRBV7-2 and TRBJ2-7; 7 bases are a match to TRBD2. Trimming cost V 1 base and J 2 bases; bases outside gene matches: 5. CDR1 is SGHTA and CDR2 is FQGNSA in the germline V gene. The CDR3 length is 15 residues.

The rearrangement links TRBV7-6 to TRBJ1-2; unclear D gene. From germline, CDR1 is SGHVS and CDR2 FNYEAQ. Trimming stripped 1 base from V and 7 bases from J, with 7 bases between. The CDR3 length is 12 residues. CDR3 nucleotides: TGTGCCAGCAGCTTAGACGAGGTTGGCTACACCTTC. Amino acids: CASSLDEVGYTF.

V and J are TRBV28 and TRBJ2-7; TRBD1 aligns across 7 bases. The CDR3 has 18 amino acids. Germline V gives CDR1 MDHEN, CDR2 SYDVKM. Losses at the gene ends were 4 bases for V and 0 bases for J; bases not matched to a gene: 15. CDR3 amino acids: CASSSYRGPNSSSYEQYF. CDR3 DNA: TGTGCCAGCAGTTCCTACAGGGGTCCCAATTCGAGCTCCTACGAGCAGTACTTC. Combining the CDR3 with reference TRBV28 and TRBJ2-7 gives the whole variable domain DVKVTQSSRYLVKRTGEKVFLECVQDMDHENMFWYRQDPGLGLRLIYFSYDVKMKEKGDIPEGYSVSREKKERFSLILESASTNQTSMYLCASSSYRGPNSSSYEQYFGPGTRLTVT.

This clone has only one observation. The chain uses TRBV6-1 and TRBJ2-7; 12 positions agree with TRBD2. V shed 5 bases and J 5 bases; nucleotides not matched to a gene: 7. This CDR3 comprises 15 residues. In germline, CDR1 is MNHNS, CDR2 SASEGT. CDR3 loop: CASSSSGRAWDEQYF. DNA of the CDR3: TGTGCCAGCAGTTCTAGCGGGAGGGCCTGGGACGAGCAGTACTTC.

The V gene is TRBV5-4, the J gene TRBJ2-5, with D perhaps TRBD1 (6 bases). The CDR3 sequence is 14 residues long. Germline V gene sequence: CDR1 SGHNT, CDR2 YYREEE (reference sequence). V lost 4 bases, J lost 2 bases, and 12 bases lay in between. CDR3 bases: TGTGCCAGCAGCAACAAGGACAGTCAAGAGACCCAGTACTTC. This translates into CASSNKDSQETQYF.

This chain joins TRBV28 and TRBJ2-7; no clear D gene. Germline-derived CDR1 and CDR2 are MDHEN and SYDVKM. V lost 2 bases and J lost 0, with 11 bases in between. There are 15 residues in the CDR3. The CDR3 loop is CASSLGQRSSYEQYF. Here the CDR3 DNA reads TGTGCCAGCAGTTTAGGGCAGAGGAGCTCCTACGAGCAGTACTTC.